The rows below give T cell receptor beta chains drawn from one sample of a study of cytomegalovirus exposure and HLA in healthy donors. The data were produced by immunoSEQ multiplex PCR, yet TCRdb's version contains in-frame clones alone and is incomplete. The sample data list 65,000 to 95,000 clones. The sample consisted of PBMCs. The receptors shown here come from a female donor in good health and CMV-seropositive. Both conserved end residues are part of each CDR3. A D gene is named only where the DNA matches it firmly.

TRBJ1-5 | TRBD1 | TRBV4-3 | CASSRTGDWGQPQHF | TGCGCCAGCAGCCGGACAGGGGATTGGGGTCAGCCCCAGCATTTT
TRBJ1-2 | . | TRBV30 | CALEEGGHYGYTF | TGTGCCCTGGAAGAAGGGGGTCACTATGGCTACACCTTC
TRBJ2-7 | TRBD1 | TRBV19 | CASSWDSSYEQYF | TGTGCCAGTAGCTGGGACAGTTCTTACGAGCAGTACTTC
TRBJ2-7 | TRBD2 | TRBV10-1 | CASSEGLAGPGREQYF | TGCGCCAGCAGTGAGGGGCTAGCGGGACCGGGCCGGGAGCAGTACTTC
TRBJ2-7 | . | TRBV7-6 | CASSFGGTGSYEQYF | TGTGCCAGCAGCTTTGGAGGGACTGGCTCCTACGAGCAGTACTTC
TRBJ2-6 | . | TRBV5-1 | CASLPATTRGANVLTF | TGCGCCAGTCTTCCGGCTACGACGAGGGGGGCCAACGTCCTGACTTTC
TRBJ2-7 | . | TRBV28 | CASSLGGWPYEQYF | TGTGCCAGCAGTTTAGGGGGGTGGCCCTACGAGCAGTACTTC
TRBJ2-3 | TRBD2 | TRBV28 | CASIRTSGRPDTQYF | TGTGCCAGCATTAGGACTAGCGGGAGACCAGATACGCAGTATTTT
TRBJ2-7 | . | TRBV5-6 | CASILTGIDHEQYF | TGTGCCAGCATCCTCACGGGGATAGACCACGAGCAGTACTTC
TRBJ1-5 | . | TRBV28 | CASSPTGQRFQPQHF | TGTGCCAGCAGTCCTACAGGGCAGAGGTTTCAGCCCCAGCATTTT
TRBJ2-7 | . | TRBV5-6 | CASSLGSRISYEQYF | TGTGCCAGCAGCTTGGGGTCCAGGATCTCCTACGAGCAGTACTTC
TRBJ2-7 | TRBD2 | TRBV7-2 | CASSLASGGAGEQYF | TGTGCCAGCAGCTTAGCTAGCGGGGGGGCCGGCGAGCAGTACTTC
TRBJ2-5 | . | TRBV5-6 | CASSLANRVETQYF | TGTGCCAGCAGCTTAGCGAACCGAGTAGAGACCCAGTACTTC
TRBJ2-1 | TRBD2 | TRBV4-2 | CASSQLLAGVSYNEQFF | TGTGCCAGCAGCCAACTACTAGCGGGAGTCTCCTACAATGAGCAGTTCTTC
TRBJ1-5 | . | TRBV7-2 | CASSLVGLSNQPQHF | TGTGCCAGCAGCTTAGTGGGGCTTAGCAATCAGCCCCAGCATTTT
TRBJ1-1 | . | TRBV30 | CAWSEGKGIGITNTEAFF | TGTGCCTGGAGTGAGGGAAAGGGGATCGGTATAACAAACACTGAAGCTTTCTTT
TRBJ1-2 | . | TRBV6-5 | CASSYGQGGHYGYTF | TGTGCCAGCAGTTACGGCCAGGGTGGACATTATGGCTACACCTTC
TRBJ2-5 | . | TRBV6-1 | CASSDSIETQYF | TGTGCCAGCAGTGACAGTATTGAGACCCAGTACTTC
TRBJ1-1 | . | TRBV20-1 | CSASDKPEAFF | TGCAGTGCCTCTGACAAGCCTGAAGCTTTCTTT
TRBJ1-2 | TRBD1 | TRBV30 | CAWRTGGNYGYTF | TGTGCCTGGAGGACAGGGGGAAACTATGGCTACACCTTC
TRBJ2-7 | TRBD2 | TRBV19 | CASSMETSGRREQYF | TGTGCCAGTAGTATGGAGACTAGCGGGAGACGCGAGCAGTACTTC
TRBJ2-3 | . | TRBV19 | CASSASPRWGTDTQYF | TGTGCCAGTAGTGCCTCCCCCAGGTGGGGCACAGATACGCAGTATTTT
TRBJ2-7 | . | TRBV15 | CATSSNYYEQYF | TGTGCCACCAGCAGTAACTATTACGAGCAGTACTTC
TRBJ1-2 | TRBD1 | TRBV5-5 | CASSLGTGNGVYGNGYTF | TGTGCCAGCAGCTTAGGGACAGGGAATGGAGTGTATGGGAATGGCTACACCTTC
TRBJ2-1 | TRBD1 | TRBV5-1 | CASSKDRDRALNEQFF | TGCGCCAGCAGCAAAGATCGGGACAGGGCGTTGAATGAGCAGTTCTTC
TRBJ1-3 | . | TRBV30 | CAWSVIQRNTIYF | TGTGCCTGGAGTGTGATACAGAGAAACACCATATATTTT
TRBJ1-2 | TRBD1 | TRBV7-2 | CASSYQGVGYTF | TGTGCCAGCAGCTACCAGGGGGTTGGCTACACCTTC
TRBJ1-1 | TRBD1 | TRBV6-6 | CASSYALTGGNTEAFF | TGTGCCAGCAGTTACGCGTTAACAGGGGGGAACACTGAAGCTTTCTTT
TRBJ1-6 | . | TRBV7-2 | CASSLERTTNSPLHF | TGTGCCAGCAGCTTAGAAAGGACAACGAATTCACCCCTCCACTTT
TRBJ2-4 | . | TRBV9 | CASSVEGQGNGNIQYF | TGTGCCAGCAGCGTAGAAGGGCAGGGTAATGGAAACATTCAGTACTTC
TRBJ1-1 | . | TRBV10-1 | CASSEYDRLQNTEAFF | TGCGCCAGCAGTGAGTACGACAGACTCCAGAACACTGAAGCTTTCTTT
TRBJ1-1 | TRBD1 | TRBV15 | CATSRASGQGNTEAFF | TGTGCCACCAGCAGAGCTTCGGGACAGGGAAACACTGAAGCTTTCTTT
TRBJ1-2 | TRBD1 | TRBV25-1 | CASTRPRTGGYRGGGYTF | TGTGCCAGCACCCGTCCCAGGACAGGGGGTTACCGCGGCGGTGGCTACACCTTC
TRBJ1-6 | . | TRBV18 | CASSPIFLKGGYNSPLHF | TGTGCCAGCTCACCAATTTTTCTTAAAGGGGGATATAATTCACCCCTCCACTTT
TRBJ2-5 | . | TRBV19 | CASSEHRGGEKTQYF | TGTGCCAGTAGTGAACACAGGGGGGGAGAAAAGACCCAGTACTTC
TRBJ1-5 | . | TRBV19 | CASSLTGMRHF | TGTGCCAGTAGCCTCACAGGGATGAGGCATTTT
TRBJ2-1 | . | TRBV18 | CASSPQRSSYNEQFF | TGTGCCAGCTCACCGCAAAGGAGCTCCTACAATGAGCAGTTCTTC
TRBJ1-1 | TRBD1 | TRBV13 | CASSTQGIAEAFF | TGTGCCAGCAGCACACAGGGGATAGCTGAAGCTTTCTTT
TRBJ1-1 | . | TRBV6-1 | CASSELSGTEAFF | TGTGCCAGCAGTGAATTGAGCGGGACTGAAGCTTTCTTT
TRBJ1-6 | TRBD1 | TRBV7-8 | CASSRSGTVQNSPLHF | TGTGCCAGCAGCCGCTCCGGGACAGTCCAAAATTCACCCCTCCACTTT